The source of this TCR beta chain is a study of shared clonotypes between healthy human individuals. Findings of the study overall: It was observed that approximately 5% of naive CD4 clonotypes were shared across a handful of donors.

The CDR3 length is 15 residues. CDR1 and CDR2 (germline): SGHNT, YENEEA. V shed 5 bases and J shed 0 bases, with 11 bases lying between them. In this sample, this clone turned up once. Its antigen is not known. An even split of each subset's genomic DNA across several immunoSEQ plates was performed. TCRdb keeps only in-frame clones here, not all; method: immunoSEQ multiplex PCR. The table includes more than 500,000 clones, 85% to 95% detected once. Positively selected for CCR7, the CD45RO-negative cells used as naive CD8 cells excluded terminally differentiated effector memory CD45RA+ cells. The TCR was taken from a woman aged 25 to 39 in good health. The chain carries TRBV11-3 and TRBJ2-1, with no clear D. Sequenced material: naive CD8+ T cells sorted from blood. The CDR3 bases are TGTGCCAGCAGCCCCCGGCGTTTCTCCTACAATGAGCAGTTCTTC. This translates into CASSPRRFSYNEQFF.